This TCR beta chain comes out of a study of regulatory T cells in long-lasting Graves disease. CDR3 length: 14 residues. V lost 2 bases, J lost 3 bases, and 11 bases lay in between. The germline gives CDR1 SGHDT, CDR2 YYEEEE. This clonotype was counted ten times or more. Its antigen is still unknown. The study's findings and limits: Persistent patients shared more public clonotypes (around 3,000) than new patients (approximately 900).

The time point is: newly diagnosed GD, antithyroid drugs for less than 3 months. TCR sequences were obtained from RNA taken from PBMCs. CDR3-region Arm-PCR and iRepertoire HTBI primers produced the TCR beta libraries. TCRdb reprocessed the multiplex PCR reads with MiXCR, giving one entry per CDR3 protein. Seen here are around 320,000 distinct CDR3 sequences, approximately 15% observed once, and the top ten hold roughly 27%. This sample was shared with a second study, whose subject was T cells in Graves' hyperthyroidism and ophthalmopathy. Per that paper: Newly diagnosed hyperthyroidism patients aged 18 to 65 years had disease lasting under 2 months.

This TCR was recovered from a man in his forties or fifties with Graves disease. The chain uses TRBV5-6 and TRBJ1-2; the D is unclear. The starting material was peripheral blood mononuclear cells (PBMCs), obtained at new diagnosis, from a patient treated with antithyroid drugs. The CDR3 loop reads CASSLSRRHYGYTF. The CDR3 nucleotides read TGTGCCAGCAGCTTATCCCGCAGGCACTATGGCTACACCTTC.